This T cell receptor (beta chain) was profiled in a study of T cells in localized non-small cell lung cancer. Study-level findings and limits: Sequencing was limited to one tumor region, leaving the possibility of heterogeneity open. Appearance in adjacent lung was seen for a median 57 of the top 100 tumor clones. Uninvolved adjacent lung showed higher T cell clonality than tumor. Prolonged overall survival went with higher T cell density in the blood.

CDR1 and CDR2 (germline): ENHRY, SYGVKD. This CDR3 region has 12 residues. V was clipped by 2 bases and J by 5 bases, with 7 bases between them. Libraries were prepared by immunoSEQ multiplex PCR; TCRdb keeps only in-frame clonotypes and omits some of them. The table lists tens of thousands of clones, roughly nine tenths of them singletons. Notes on this clone: The target antigen is unknown.

The receptor's source is a woman aged 40-75 years with stage I lung adenocarcinoma. Source: peripheral blood, taken before any cancer treatment. The rearrangement joins TRBV10-3 to TRBJ2-7; D gene ambiguous. CDR3 residues: CAISEDGNEQYF. The DNA for the CDR3 is TGTGCCATCAGTGAGGACGGTAACGAGCAGTACTTC.